This T cell receptor (beta chain) was recorded in a study of cytomegalovirus exposure and HLA in healthy donors (dated by TCRdb to 2016 to 2017). Background on the whole study: An earlier analysis of approximately 640 of the donors reported 250 to 300 Gb of sequence data and 100 million to 140 million unique TCR beta sequences from 150 million to 200 million T cells. An early release covering 550 to 700 HLA-typed donors comprised approximately 300 gigabases of sequencing data and roughly 85 million unique TCR sequences. The study combined high-throughput TCR immunosequencing, statistical association of individual TCRs with disease status, and machine learning to predict cytomegalovirus infection status. The study profiled the T cell repertoires of fewer than 850 subjects by immunosequencing and related them to cytomegalovirus serostatus. In a later analysis, previously published TCR beta repertoires from roughly 710 donors were re-analyzed and high-resolution HLA genotyping was added so that TCR occurrence patterns could be studied. The number of donors typed differed by locus, with roughly 620-640 for A, B, C, DRB1 and DQB1, roughly 520 for DQA1, over 600 for DPA1, and some 440 for DPB1. The study was designed to test whether signatures of past pathogen exposure could be identified by cataloging public T cell receptors. Among 300 to 450 genotyped donors of the cohort, an average of about 240,000 unique TCR beta nucleotide sequences were sequenced per donor, roughly 20% of them non-productive. All discovery cohort repertoires had been generated on a single sequencing platform. Of the 300 to 400 genotyped donors, roughly 80% fell in the genetic ancestry cluster associated with self-reported Caucasian donors. Alongside the repertoire data, information on donor age, sex, ethnicity and CMV serostatus was compiled. In addition to the first cohort of approximately 650 subjects, a separate validation cohort of around 110 different subjects was used. The later analysis used no new phenotypic data to find candidate immune exposures, relying instead on TCR beta sequences and their occurrence across donors. An earlier analysis of 587 of the donors applied high-throughput TCR beta sequencing to assess whether each TCR beta V gene segment acted as functional or pseudogenic. Because of strong linkage in the cohort, roughly five DR-DQ haplotypes were treated as single units for association and clustering. Genome-wide SNP genotypes for about 60% of the roughly 670 donors were used in a later genetic analysis, which treated that subset as a discovery cohort. HLA typing covered class I and class II loci at four-digit resolution.

The cohort comprised around 690 healthy bone marrow donors. Cohort members were all nominally healthy when sampled, although unrecorded immune exposures were likely present. The donor tested CMV seronegative and was one of the 352 seronegative cohort members. A peripheral blood sample was collected from each donor, and TCR beta sequencing was performed on peripheral blood mononuclear cells. Genomic DNA was extracted from the blood cell samples with the Qiagen DNeasy Blood Extraction Kit. Paper-wide results and their limitations: Three of the identified cytomegalovirus-associated TCR beta chains were confirmed in vitro to be specific for cytomegalovirus antigens. In a later analysis, most CMV-associated TCR beta chains were found to appear HLA-restricted, with HLA associations seemingly driven largely by CMV exposure. In an earlier analysis of some 640 of the donors, most TCR beta V segments were observed in productive rearrangements about 90% or about 30% of the time, broadly matching IMGT annotations. The authors suggested that the approach could potentially be generalized to other disease states and immunological phenotypes. In a later analysis, the rate of TCR association differed among HLA loci, with DRB1 alleles having the most associated TCRs and HLA-C alleles having the fewest. In the study, 150 to 200 TCR beta chains were listed as associated with cytomegalovirus. Correlated functional status among segregating V segments might be attributable to linkage disequilibrium, but an unknown experimental factor could not be ruled out. Because counts were too low, roughly 16 rarely observed V segments, including chromosome 9 orphons, were excluded from the earlier analysis of 587 of the donors. A later analysis associated about 17,000 TCR beta sequences with specific HLA alleles at a false discovery rate of 0.05. A cluster of highly shared sequence variants was judged likely to be a technical artifact of the sequencing pipeline. Because some donors lacked HLA typing at each locus, the association tests relied only on the typed subset. Some IMGT-functional V segments, including TRBV6-2 and TRBV6-3, could not be distinguished by the 87-base-pair reads and were therefore excluded. A later analysis reported that several top co-occurrence clusters appeared linked to parvovirus B19, influenza, CMV and Epstein-Barr virus. The classifier was reported to diagnose cytomegalovirus status with high specificity and sensitivity in both the original cohort and the validation cohort. A further reported finding was that TCR beta sequences accurately predicted the HLA-A and HLA-B alleles for most subjects in the first cohort. Presence/absence analyses assumed roughly uniform sequencing depth across donors, an assumption that may not hold. According to a later genetic analysis, donors in an Asian-associated ancestry cluster had fewer N-insertions in productive TCRs than the roughly 700-donor mean. Most TCR sequences were observed very rarely across donors, whereas some public TCRs were present in many individuals. Compared with equally common non-associated chains, HLA-associated TCR beta chains in a later analysis were more clonally expanded and had lower generation probabilities. A later genetic analysis associated a missense DCLRE1C variant with V-gene and J-gene trimming of TCR beta chains, and an independent cohort replicated the association. The only immune exposure information available for the cohort was CMV serostatus. This cohort had only TCR beta chains sequenced, and the lack of alpha or paired-chain data limited which features could be detected. Assigning TCR associations to individual alleles was difficult when HLA alleles, especially DR and DQ, strongly co-occurred.

Library prep was done by the immunoSEQ multiplex PCR assay. For the multiplex PCR, a mixture combining 60 forward primers for TCR Vbeta segments and 13 reverse primers for TCR Jbeta segments was used. The CDR3 region of rearranged TCR beta genes was amplified from genomic DNA by a multiplex PCR assay. Amplified TCR beta libraries were sequenced as 87-base-pair reads on the Illumina HiSeq System. The study's processing was this. A later analysis counted tens of millions of unique TCR beta chains across the 640 or so repertoires, and some 11 million of these chains were shared by at least two donors. Raw reads were error-corrected and collapsed into unique sequences by a nearest-neighbor algorithm in which closely related sequences were merged to remove PCR and sequencing errors. Alignment of CDR3 sequences to IMGT reference sequences was used to assign V, D and J gene segments. For a sequence to be retained, a match of at least six nucleotides to both a V gene segment and a J gene segment was required. Rearrangements were called productive when the CDR3 lacked stop codons and stayed in frame with V and J; all others were non-productive. CDR3 was defined according to IMGT convention as the region running from the second conserved V-encoded cysteine to the conserved J-encoded phenylalanine. The earlier analysis of approximately 500 of the donors excluded sequences that lacked an unambiguous match to a single V gene segment. An earlier analysis of around 600 of the donors classified V segments as functional when productive rearrangements were above 56.7% and as segregating when the standard deviation between donors was above 5%. To diagnose cytomegalovirus status from the catalog of TCR beta chain sequences, a statistical classification framework was built. V and J gene assignment, in a later analysis, came from comparing TCR nucleotide sequences with IMGT/GENE-DB human TR gene sequences. A later analysis assigned CDR3 sequences and most-parsimonious VDJ recombination scenarios with the TCRdist pipeline. A later analysis defined each TCR beta chain by its CDR3 amino acid sequence plus V-gene family, and excluded reads lacking a unique V-gene family. As a way to deal with suspected cross-contamination and a sequencing artifact, a later analysis dropped approximately 590 nucleotide sequences that were highly shared and had low generation probability. For each public chain, a later analysis derived a clonal expansion index from normalized ranks of inferred template counts within each repertoire. In a later analysis, generation probabilities were computed using a VDJ recombination model fitted to out-of-frame rearrangements, and the results were checked against IGoR. In a later analysis, TCR-TCR, TCR-HLA and TCR-CMV co-occurrence was scored with hypergeometric tests, and a repertoire-size bias correction was applied to TCR pairs. In a later analysis, false discovery rates were estimated by permuting HLA or CMV assignments 20 times. A later analysis grouped co-occurring TCRs with DBSCAN, adding TCRdist sequence similarity when clustering within HLA-allele-positive subsets. Co-occurrence clustering excluded repertoires with fewer than 30,000 or more than 120,000 public chains, plus five with anomalous nucleotide sharing. Entries here come from immuneACCESS through TCRdb and include only in-frame sequences with V and J called. Some clones fail to appear in such tables; in the studies checked, an unresolved V gene covers under half of the shortfall, and the cause of the remainder is unknown. V, J and clone size are taken as reported in that table, and D and trimming were inferred from the DNA itself. The sample data list about 130,000 clones, and about 82% of these were observed just once. The top ten clonotypes cover approximately 1% of the sample.

In the case of this clone: Its antigen is unknown. No base quality values were provided; no much bigger clone lies one nucleotide off.

Trimmed from V: 1 base; trimmed from J: 0 bases; junction bases lacking a gene match: 1. The CDR3 starts with the cysteine, ends with the phenylalanine, and has 15 residues. Only the CDR3 part of the read is kept: 45 bases, read in frame from the first base. From the germline V gene, CDR1 is SGHVS and CDR2 is FQNEAQ. Sequenced sample: PBMCs. The sequence derives from a boy younger than 18 in good health and CMV-seronegative. The V gene is TRBV7-8 and the J gene is TRBJ2-3; TRBD2 fits 7 bases in the junction. The DNA reads TGTGCCAGCAGCTTAGAAGCGGGGAGCACAGATACGCAGTATTTT. Its protein reads: CASSLEAGSTDTQYF.